This T cell receptor (beta chain) was sequenced for a study of tumor and adjacent non-tumor tissue in lung cancer. Study at large: Each sample yielded 3.9 million or so productive TCRbeta reads on average.

Study results and caveats: Significantly higher TCR diversity was found in tumor than normal lung.

The template was RNA from unsorted bulk tissue. This non-tumor lung sample came from over 3 cm beyond the tumor edge. Between August and November 2014, newly diagnosed, chemotherapy-naive lung cancer patients underwent thoracic surgery in China. Looked up from germline, CDR1 is SQVTM and CDR2 is ANQGSEA. This CDR3 region has 12 residues. On this clonotype itself: The antigen remains unidentified. At one end the junction does not follow the germline gene, possibly because of a read error.

Three rounds of nested PCR, following a modified ARM-PCR protocol, produced the TCRbeta library. TCRdb analysed the multiplex PCR reads with MiXCR anew, one entry per CDR3 protein. The table records 40,000 to 55,000 distinct CDR3 sequences, around two thirds of them present only once. The chain combines TRBV29-1 with TRBJ2-3; a possible D gene is TRBD2 (6 bases). The sequenced sample was distant non-tumor lung tissue. The sequence came from a woman aged 55-75 years with non-small cell lung cancer. CDR3 protein: CSIGAFGRTQQF. CDR3 nucleotide sequence: TGCAGCATTGGAGCGTTTGGGAGGACGCAGCAGTTT.